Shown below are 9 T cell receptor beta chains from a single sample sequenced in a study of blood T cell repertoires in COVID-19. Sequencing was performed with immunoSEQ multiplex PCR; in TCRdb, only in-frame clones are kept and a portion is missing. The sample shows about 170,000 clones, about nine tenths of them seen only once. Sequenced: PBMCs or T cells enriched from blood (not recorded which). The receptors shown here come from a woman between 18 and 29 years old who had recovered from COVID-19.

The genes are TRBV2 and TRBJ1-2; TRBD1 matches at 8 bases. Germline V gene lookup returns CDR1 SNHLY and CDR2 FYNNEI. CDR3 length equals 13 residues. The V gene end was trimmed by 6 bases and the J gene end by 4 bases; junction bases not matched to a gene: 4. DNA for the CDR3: TGTGCCAGCAGGGGGGGACAGGTCTATGGCTACACCTTC. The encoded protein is CASRGGQVYGYTF. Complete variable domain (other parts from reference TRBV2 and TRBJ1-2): EPEVTQTPSHQVTQMGQEVILRCVPISNHLYFYWYRQILGQKVEFLVSFYNNEISEKSEIFDDQFSVERPDGSNFTLKIRSTKLEDSAMYFCASRGGQVYGYTFGSGTRLTVV.

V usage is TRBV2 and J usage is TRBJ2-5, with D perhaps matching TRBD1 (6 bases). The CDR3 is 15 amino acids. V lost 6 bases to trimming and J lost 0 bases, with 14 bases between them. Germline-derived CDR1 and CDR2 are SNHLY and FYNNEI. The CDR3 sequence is CASRRDRPYQETQYF. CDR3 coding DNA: TGTGCCAGCAGACGCGACAGGCCGTACCAAGAGACCCAGTACTTC.

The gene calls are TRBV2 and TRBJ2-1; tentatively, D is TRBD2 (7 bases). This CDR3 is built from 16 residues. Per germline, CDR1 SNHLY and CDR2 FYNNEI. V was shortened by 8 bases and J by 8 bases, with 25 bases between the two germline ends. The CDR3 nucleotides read TGTGCCAGCGGAGTAGCAGAGGGGGGGGTTGCCTATGAGCAGTTCTTC. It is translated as CASGVAEGGVAYEQFF.

CDR3 nucleotides: TGTGCCAGCAGCCCCGCGGGACAGACCTACGAGCAGTACTTC. It encodes CASSPAGQTYEQYF. V is TRBV5-4 and J is TRBJ2-7; tentative D call: TRBD1 (7 bases). The CDR3 is 14 amino acids. Trimming pared 4 bases from V and 2 bases from J, leaving 13 bases between. Germline V CDR1 and CDR2: SGHNT, YYREEE (reference sequence).

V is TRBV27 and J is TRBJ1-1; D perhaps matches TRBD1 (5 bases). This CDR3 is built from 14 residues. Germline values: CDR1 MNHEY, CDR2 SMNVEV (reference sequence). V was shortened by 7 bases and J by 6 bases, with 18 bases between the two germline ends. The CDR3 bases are TGTGCCAGCAATGTTGGGGGGAAAAGTTCTGAAGCTTTCTTT. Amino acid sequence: CASNVGGKSSEAFF.

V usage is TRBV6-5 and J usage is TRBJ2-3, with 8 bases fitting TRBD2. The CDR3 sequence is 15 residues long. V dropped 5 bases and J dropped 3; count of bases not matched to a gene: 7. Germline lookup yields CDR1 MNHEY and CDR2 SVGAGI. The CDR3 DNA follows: TGTGCCAGCAGTCCGACTAGCGTCCATACAGATACGCAGTATTTT. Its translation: CASSPTSVHTDTQYF.

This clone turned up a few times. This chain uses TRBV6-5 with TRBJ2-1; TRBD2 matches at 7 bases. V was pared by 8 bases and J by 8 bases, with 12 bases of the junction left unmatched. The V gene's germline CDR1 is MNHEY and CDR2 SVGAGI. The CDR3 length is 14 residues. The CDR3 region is CASRAGLVVDEQFF. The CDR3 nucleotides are TGTGCCAGCCGCGCCGGACTAGTCGTCGATGAGCAGTTCTTC.

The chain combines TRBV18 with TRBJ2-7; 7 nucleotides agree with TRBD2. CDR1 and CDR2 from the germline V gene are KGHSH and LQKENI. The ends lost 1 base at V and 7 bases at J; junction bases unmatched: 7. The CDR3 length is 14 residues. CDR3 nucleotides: TGTGCCAGCTCACCACTTCTAGCGGAGGGGGAGCAGTACTTC. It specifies CASSPLLAEGEQYF. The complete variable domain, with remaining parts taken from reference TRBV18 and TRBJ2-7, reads NAGVMQNPRHLVRRRGQEARLRCSPMKGHSHVYWYRQLPEEGLKFMVYLQKENIIDESGMPKERFSAEFPKEGPSILRIQQVVRGDSAAYFCASSPLLAEGEQYFGPGTRLTVT.

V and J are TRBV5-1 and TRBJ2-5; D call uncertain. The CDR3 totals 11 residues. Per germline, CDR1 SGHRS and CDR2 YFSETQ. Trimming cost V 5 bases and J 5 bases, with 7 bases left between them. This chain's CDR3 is CASRSQETQYF. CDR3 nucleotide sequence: TGCGCCAGCAGGTCGCAGGAGACCCAGTACTTC.